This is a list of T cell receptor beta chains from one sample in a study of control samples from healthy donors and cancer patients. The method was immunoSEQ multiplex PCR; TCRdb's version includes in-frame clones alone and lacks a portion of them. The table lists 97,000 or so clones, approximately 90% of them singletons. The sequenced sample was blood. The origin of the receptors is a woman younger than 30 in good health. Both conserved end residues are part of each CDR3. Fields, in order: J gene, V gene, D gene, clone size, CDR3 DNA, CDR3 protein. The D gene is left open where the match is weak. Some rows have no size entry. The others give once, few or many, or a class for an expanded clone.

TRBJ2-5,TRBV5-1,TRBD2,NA,TGCGCCAGCAGCTTGGGATCGGCGGGGGGAAACCAAGAGACCCAGTACTTC,CASSLGSAGGNQETQYF
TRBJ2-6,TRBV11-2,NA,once,TGTGCCAGCAGCTTAGCAAATAGGGCCAACGTCCCGACTTTC,CASSLANRANVPTF
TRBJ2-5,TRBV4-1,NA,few,TGCGCCAGCAGCCAAGACGCGCGTATAAGGGGCGACCAGTACTTC,CASSQDARIRGDQYF
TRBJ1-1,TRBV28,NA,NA,TGTGCCAGCAGTTTAGGAGCCGAAGCTTTCTTT,CASSLGAEAFF
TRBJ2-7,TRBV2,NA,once,TGTGCCAGCAGCCCCACACGAACCTACGAGCAGTACTTC,CASSPTRTYEQYF
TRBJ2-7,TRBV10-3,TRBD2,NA,TGTGCCATCAGTGTAAATCCCAGCGGGGTCCGGGACGAGCAGTACTTC,CAISVNPSGVRDEQYF
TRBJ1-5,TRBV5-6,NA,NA,TGTGCCAGCAGCGCGAGGGTAGGGATCAATCAGCCCCAGCATTTT,CASSARVGINQPQHF
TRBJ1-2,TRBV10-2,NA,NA,TGCGCCAGCGGAGGGGGCTATGGCTACACCTTC,CASGGGYGYTF
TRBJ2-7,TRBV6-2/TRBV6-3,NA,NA,TGTGCCAGCAGTTACTCGCCGACAGACTCCTACGAGCAGTACTTC,CASSYSPTDSYEQYF
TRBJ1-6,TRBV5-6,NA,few,TGTGCCAGCAGCTCCGGGGCCAACCGGGGTTCACCCCTCCACTTT,CASSSGANRGSPLHF
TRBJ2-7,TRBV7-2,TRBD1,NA,TGTGCCAGCAGCTCTACAGGGGGCAAGGACGAGCAGTACTTC,CASSSTGGKDEQYF
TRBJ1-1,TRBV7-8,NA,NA,TGTGCCAGCAGCTTAGCGGTCGGGATAGGATATACTGAAGCTTTCTTT,CASSLAVGIGYTEAFF
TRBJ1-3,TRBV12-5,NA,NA,TGTGCTAGTGGTTTGGTAGGAGCACCCTCTGGAAACACCATATATTTT,CASGLVGAPSGNTIYF
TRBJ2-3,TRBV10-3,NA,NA,TGTGCCATCAGTGAGTCAGGTGATACGCAGTATTTT,CAISESGDTQYF
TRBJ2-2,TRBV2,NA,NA,TGTGCCAGCAGTGAACCGACCAGATCGAACACCGGGGAGCTGTTTTTT,CASSEPTRSNTGELFF
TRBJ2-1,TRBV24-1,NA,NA,TGTGCCACCAGTGAGAGGCGGGTAGTGGATGAGCAGTTCTTC,CATSERRVVDEQFF
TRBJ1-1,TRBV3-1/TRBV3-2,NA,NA,TGTGCCAGCAGCCAAGAGGGAGGGAACACTGAAGCTTTCTTT,CASSQEGGNTEAFF
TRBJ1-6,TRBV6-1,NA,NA,TGTGCCAGCACTTTATCGAGGGAGTCCCTCCACTTT,CASTLSRESLHF
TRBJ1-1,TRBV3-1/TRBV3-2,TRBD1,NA,TGTGCCAGCAGCCATTCGACAGGGGGGACTGAAGCTTTCTTT,CASSHSTGGTEAFF
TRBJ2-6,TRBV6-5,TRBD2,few,TGTGCCAGCGGGAGCGGGGGAGGTGGGGCCAACGTCCTGACTTTC,CASGSGGGGANVLTF
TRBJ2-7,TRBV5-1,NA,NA,TGCGCCAGCAGCTTGGCCCGGGGAGACGAGCAGTACTTC,CASSLARGDEQYF
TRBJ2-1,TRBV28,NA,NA,TGTGCCAGCAGTTTTATCCAGGGGCTGGGTGAGCAGTTCTTC,CASSFIQGLGEQFF
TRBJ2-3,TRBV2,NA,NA,TGTGCCAGCAGTGAAGCACGGAGGGCAGATACGCAGTATTTT,CASSEARRADTQYF
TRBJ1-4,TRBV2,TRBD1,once,TGTGCCAGCAGCGCGACCCAGACAGGGCCTAATGAAAAACTGTTTTTT,CASSATQTGPNEKLFF
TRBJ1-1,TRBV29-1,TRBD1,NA,TGCAGCGTTGGACAGGGGGCGAACACTGAAGCTTTCTTT,CSVGQGANTEAFF